Presented here are 18 T cell receptor beta chains from one specimen sequenced in a study of blood T cells in healthy people across ages. The second PCR ran about 6 to 11 cycles with a sample-barcoded 5' primer and J-beta primers. TCRdb used MiXCR to reprocess the 5' RACE reads, holding one entry per CDR3 protein. The repertoire holds 380,000 or so distinct CDR3 sequences, with 52% as singletons. Specimen: blood. Receptors originate from a man aged 55 to 70 in good health.

The rearrangement links TRBV7-8 to TRBJ2-6; maybe TRBD1 (8 bases). The CDR3 length is 18 residues. Per germline, CDR1 SGHVS and CDR2 FQNEAQ. Trimming removed 4 bases at V and 0 bases at J, with 16 bases between. Here the CDR3 reads CASSSYRGGLSGANVLTF. CDR3 DNA sequence: TGTGCCAGCAGCTCCTACAGGGGGGGACTCTCTGGGGCCAACGTCCTGACTTTC.

J is TRBJ1-2 and V is TRBV2; no reliable D call. Trimming shortened V by 7 bases and J by 4 bases, and 16 bases separated the two germline ends. The CDR3 spans 14 residues. Germline values: CDR1 SNHLY, CDR2 FYNNEI. CDR3 nucleotide sequence: TGTGCCAGCACCGCGGGAGACGGATCCTATGGCTACACCTTC. Translating gives CASTAGDGSYGYTF.

The V and J genes are TRBV24-1 and TRBJ2-3, with 7 nucleotides matching TRBD1. CDR1 is KGHDR, CDR2 SFDVKD, per germline. Trimming removed 3 bases from V and 1 base from J; junction bases left unmatched: 3. The CDR3 contains 15 residues. The DNA of the CDR3 is TGTGCCACCAGTGATCCAGGACAGGGCACAGATACGCAGTATTTT. Amino acid sequence: CATSDPGQGTDTQYF.

This rearrangement joins TRBV18 to TRBJ2-5, with TRBD2 as a possible D gene (5 bases). Germline CDR1 KGHSH, CDR2 LQKENI. The germline V and J ends were trimmed by 3 bases and 2 bases, with 10 bases remaining between them. The CDR3 totals 14 residues. The CDR3 loop reads CASSPSGLQETQYF. For the CDR3, the DNA is TGTGCCAGCTCACCGTCCGGACTGCAAGAGACCCAGTACTTC.

This clonotype was seen once. The gene calls are TRBV20-1 and TRBJ2-1, with 14 bases lining up with TRBD2. Per the germline V gene, CDR1 is DFQATT and CDR2 is SNEGSKA (reference sequence). V was clipped by 2 bases and J by 7 bases; unmatched bases: 13. The length of the CDR3 is 18 residues. CDR3 amino acids: CSARSDRLAGGLPNEQFF. The CDR3 coding sequence is TGCAGTGCTAGATCCGACCGACTAGCGGGGGGGCTTCCGAATGAGCAGTTCTTC.

V gene TRBV9 combines with J gene TRBJ2-3; D gene ambiguous. The CDR3 has 14 residues. CDR1 is SGDLS and CDR2 is YYNGEE in the germline V gene. Trimming took 0 bases from V and 5 from J, leaving 10 bases between them. Here the CDR3 DNA reads TGTGCCAGCAGCGTAGGGGATGAAGGAGATACGCAGTATTTT. Translation: CASSVGDEGDTQYF.

The table lists this clonotype with a few counts. This chain connects TRBV7-9 to TRBJ2-5; no firm D call. CDR1 is SEHNR and CDR2 is FQNEAQ in the germline V gene (reference sequence). V was cut by 5 bases and J by 4 bases, with 5 bases left in between. The CDR3 runs to 11 residues. DNA of the CDR3: TGTGCCAGCAGCCGGGTAGAGACCCAGTACTTC. It yields the protein CASSRVETQYF.

The genes are TRBV13 and TRBJ1-2, with 9 bases aligning to TRBD1. The CDR3 has 15 amino acids. Unmatched junction bases numbered 5, after V lost 4 bases and J lost 2 bases. CDR1 and CDR2 (germline): PRHDT, FYEKMQ (reference sequence). Here the CDR3 DNA reads TGTGCCAGCAGCTCCGCGACAGGGGGGAACTATGGCTACACCTTC. As protein: CASSSATGGNYGYTF. The full variable domain, its missing parts supplied by reference TRBV13 and TRBJ1-2, is AAGVIQSPRHLIKEKRETATLKCYPIPRHDTVYWYQQGPGQDPQFLISFYEKMQSDKGSIPDRFSAQQFSDYHSELNMSSLELGDSALYFCASSSATGGNYGYTFGSGTRLTVV.

The V call is TRBV6-6, the J call TRBJ1-2; possible D gene TRBD1, 5 bases. Trimming took 6 bases from V and 7 from J, leaving 15 bases between them. From germline, CDR1 is MNHNY and CDR2 SVGAGI (reference sequence). The CDR3 covers 13 residues. The CDR3 DNA reads TGTGCCAGCAGACTCCCTCGGGGGGGTGGCTACACCTTC. It translates to CASRLPRGGGYTF.

This chain links TRBV6-2 or TRBV6-3 with TRBJ1-4; 11 nucleotides match TRBD1. Germline V lookup: CDR1 MNHEY, CDR2 SVGEGT. The junction had 11 bases not matched to a gene; V was cut back by 6 bases and J by 2 bases. This CDR3 spans 18 amino acids. The CDR3 DNA reads as TGTGCCAGCAGACGAGGAGGACAGGGGGCTGAGACTAATGAAAAACTGTTTTTT. Its translation: CASRRGGQGAETNEKLFF.

This clonotype was observed a single time. The CDR3 coding sequence is TGTGCCAGCAGCCAAATTCTAGCGGGAGGCCCTGAGCAGTTCTTC. It is translated as CASSQILAGGPEQFF. The chain is built from TRBV3-1 and TRBJ2-1, with 11 positions matching TRBD2. Germline V gene lookup returns CDR1 LGHDT and CDR2 YNNKEL (reference sequence). V lost 2 bases, J lost 9 bases, and 6 bases stayed unmatched. The CDR3 spans 15 residues.

This clonotype turned up a few times. The chain is built from TRBV24-1 and TRBJ2-5, with TRBD1 as a possible D gene (7 bases). V dropped 3 bases and J dropped 5 bases, with 18 bases sitting between them. CDR3 length: 16 amino acids. CDR1 and CDR2 (germline): KGHDR, SFDVKD. CDR3 sequence reads: CATSDADRRARETQYF. The CDR3 DNA sequence: TGTGCCACCAGTGATGCGGACAGGAGGGCCCGGGAGACCCAGTACTTC.

This clonotype was found once. The chain combines TRBV9 with TRBJ2-4; 8 positions agree with TRBD2. The closer fit of TRBJ2-7 to the DNA end suggests the J call may be wrong. The CDR3 loop spans 15 amino acids. CDR1 SGDLS and CDR2 YYNGEE come from the germline V gene. CDR3: CASSVSRGGGVEQYF. The CDR3 bases are TGTGCCAGCAGCGTGAGCCGGGGGGGCGGTGTCGAGCAGTACTTC.

The rearrangement joins TRBV28 to TRBJ2-5, with D possibly matching TRBD2 (5 bases). The V and J ends lost 5 bases and 5 bases respectively, with 9 bases between them. The CDR3 runs to 12 residues. Germline CDR1 and CDR2: MDHEN and SYDVKM. The CDR3 DNA sequence: TGTGCCAGCAGTGGGGAGTTGGAGACCCAGTACTTC. The encoded protein is CASSGELETQYF. Together with reference TRBV28 and TRBJ2-5, the CDR3 gives the full variable domain: DVKVTQSSRYLVKRTGEKVFLECVQDMDHENMFWYRQDPGLGLRLIYFSYDVKMKEKGDIPEGYSVSREKKERFSLILESASTNQTSMYLCASSGELETQYFGPGTRLLVL.

The gene calls are TRBV7-6 and TRBJ2-7, with 14 nucleotides matching TRBD2. Germline V lookup: CDR1 SGHVS, CDR2 FNYEAQ. The CDR3 spans 16 residues. The ends lost 0 bases at V and 5 bases at J; junction bases unmatched: 3. DNA for the CDR3: TGTGCCAGCAGCTTAGCGGGACTAGCGGGGGCCAACGAGCAGTACTTC. Translating it yields CASSLAGLAGANEQYF.

This clonotype occurred many times. This chain connects TRBV4-2 to TRBJ2-7; D not resolved. V lost 1 base to trimming and J lost 2 bases, with 6 bases between them. The CDR3 is 13 residues long. Germline V lookup: CDR1 LGHNA, CDR2 YNFKEQ. CDR3 sequence reads: CASSQVSTYEQYF. The CDR3 DNA follows: TGTGCCAGCAGCCAAGTGTCCACCTACGAGCAGTACTTC.

V usage is TRBV30 and J usage is TRBJ2-7; D uncertain. Looked up from germline, CDR1 is GTSNPN and CDR2 is SVGIG (reference sequence). Trimming pared 4 bases from V and 1 base from J, leaving 11 bases between. The CDR3 loop spans 13 amino acids. The CDR3, as DNA: TGTGCCTGGAATGGACCCCCATCCTACGAGCAGTACTTC. Protein sequence: CAWNGPPSYEQYF.

On this clonotype: A junction boundary mismatches the germline segment, possibly from a read error. The CDR3 nucleotides are TGTGCCACCAGTGAGGCAGGGAAGGCCTACGAGCAGTACTTC. This sequence encodes CATSEAGKAYEQYF. The rearrangement uses TRBV6-4 and TRBJ2-7, with D possibly TRBD1 on 5 matching bases. In germline, CDR1 is MRHNA, CDR2 SNTAGT. The CDR3 length is 14 residues.